This is a list of T cell receptor beta chains from one sample in a study of vaccination effects on CD4 cells after COVID-19. Using immunoSEQ multiplex PCR, the repertoire was profiled, and TCRdb retains in-frame clones only, with some absent. The sample shows approximately 70,000 clones, about four fifths of them seen only once. These TCRs' antigens remain unknown. The sequencing used CD4+ T cells from PBMCs cultured with HCoV-NL63 spike peptides, collected before COVID-19 vaccination. These receptors were taken from a human donor who received a COVID-19 vaccine. CDR3s include the opening cysteine and the closing phenylalanine or tryptophan. Some rows mark clone size as missing; the rest say once, few, many or name a class of expanded clone.

j_gene: TRBJ1-6; abundance: .; v_gene: TRBV28; CDR3aa: CASSSDRARSNSPLHF
j_gene: TRBJ2-3; abundance: once; v_gene: TRBV3-1/TRBV3-2; CDR3aa: CASSGTGGLDTQYF
j_gene: TRBJ1-6; abundance: .; v_gene: TRBV5-1; CDR3aa: CASSFSQYNSPLHF
j_gene: TRBJ1-2; abundance: .; v_gene: TRBV2; CDR3aa: CASSEYRGGYGYTF
j_gene: TRBJ2-5; abundance: .; v_gene: TRBV6-4; CDR3aa: CASSDLRKTGGGGETQYF
j_gene: TRBJ2-2; abundance: .; v_gene: TRBV19; CDR3aa: CASSWTVNTGELFF
j_gene: TRBJ2-1; abundance: .; v_gene: TRBV7-8; CDR3aa: CASRKRTSGPYNEQFF
j_gene: TRBJ2-1; abundance: .; v_gene: TRBV19; CDR3aa: CASSKLAGDYNEQFF
j_gene: TRBJ2-5; abundance: .; v_gene: TRBV27; CDR3aa: CASSLYYQETQYF
j_gene: TRBJ2-3; abundance: .; v_gene: TRBV6-5; CDR3aa: CASITQGVDTQYF
j_gene: TRBJ2-5; abundance: .; v_gene: TRBV11-3; CDR3aa: CASSLGGTAIQETQYF
j_gene: TRBJ1-3; abundance: .; v_gene: TRBV9; CDR3aa: CASSVRDPLSGNTIYF
j_gene: TRBJ2-4; abundance: .; v_gene: TRBV3-1/TRBV3-2; CDR3aa: CASRRQGLNIQYF
j_gene: TRBJ1-5; abundance: once; v_gene: TRBV28; CDR3aa: CASSSPQNQPQHF
j_gene: TRBJ2-5; abundance: .; v_gene: TRBV3-1/TRBV3-2; CDR3aa: CASSRRLSGVSPETQYF
j_gene: TRBJ1-3; abundance: .; v_gene: TRBV2; CDR3aa: CASSPGAGNTIYF
j_gene: TRBJ2-2; abundance: .; v_gene: TRBV27; CDR3aa: CASSLSPGTNTGELFF
j_gene: TRBJ2-2; abundance: .; v_gene: TRBV25-1; CDR3aa: CASSEFWGPTARTGELFF
j_gene: TRBJ1-5; abundance: .; v_gene: TRBV5-4; CDR3aa: CASSLAGINQPQHF
j_gene: TRBJ2-3; abundance: few; v_gene: TRBV29-1; CDR3aa: CSVGDRTSGGTDTQYF
j_gene: TRBJ1-4; abundance: .; v_gene: TRBV4-3; CDR3aa: CASSQDLGELDSRDWEKLFF
j_gene: TRBJ2-3; abundance: .; v_gene: TRBV4-3; CDR3aa: CASSLEVMNTDTQYF
j_gene: TRBJ2-5; abundance: .; v_gene: TRBV13; CDR3aa: CASSLPGEETQYF
j_gene: TRBJ2-6; abundance: .; v_gene: TRBV7-9; CDR3aa: CASTKTSGANVLTF
j_gene: TRBJ1-6; abundance: .; v_gene: TRBV30; CDR3aa: CAWSLDIYNSPLHF
j_gene: TRBJ1-1; abundance: .; v_gene: TRBV7-2; CDR3aa: CASSLTVLSTEAFF
j_gene: TRBJ1-1; abundance: few; v_gene: TRBV6-6; CDR3aa: CASRDQGGTEAFF
j_gene: TRBJ2-2; abundance: few; v_gene: TRBV7-2; CDR3aa: CASSLRGELFF
j_gene: TRBJ1-3; abundance: .; v_gene: TRBV5-4; CDR3aa: CASSQNRGVTGNTIYF
j_gene: TRBJ2-2; abundance: .; v_gene: TRBV6-5; CDR3aa: CASSYFGQNTGELFF
j_gene: TRBJ1-1; abundance: .; v_gene: TRBV19; CDR3aa: CASSRTFLDRPVNTEAFF
j_gene: TRBJ1-2; abundance: once; v_gene: TRBV6-6; CDR3aa: CASSFDSTGGGYTF
j_gene: TRBJ1-4; abundance: once; v_gene: TRBV18; CDR3aa: CASSPKGQGGEKLFF
j_gene: TRBJ2-5; abundance: .; v_gene: TRBV5-4; CDR3aa: CASSLAGRAETQYF
j_gene: TRBJ1-5; abundance: few; v_gene: TRBV4-1; CDR3aa: CASSPDRMANQPQHF
j_gene: TRBJ1-5; abundance: few; v_gene: TRBV6-6; CDR3aa: CASSYRGDQPQHF
j_gene: TRBJ1-2; abundance: once; v_gene: TRBV5-1; CDR3aa: CASRGTGLNGYTF
j_gene: TRBJ2-1; abundance: .; v_gene: TRBV12-3/TRBV12-4; CDR3aa: CASSRGRGNEQFF
j_gene: TRBJ2-3; abundance: few; v_gene: TRBV11-1; CDR3aa: CAITGTSTDTQYF
j_gene: TRBJ1-1; abundance: .; v_gene: TRBV7-2; CDR3aa: CASSLTGSENTEAFF
j_gene: TRBJ1-5; abundance: few; v_gene: TRBV6-5; CDR3aa: CASRTTGDSNQPQHF
j_gene: TRBJ1-4; abundance: .; v_gene: TRBV20-1; CDR3aa: CSASAGTTNEKLFF
j_gene: TRBJ2-5; abundance: .; v_gene: TRBV4-1; CDR3aa: CASSQDNLWDRQETQYF
j_gene: TRBJ1-1; abundance: .; v_gene: TRBV2; CDR3aa: CASRKQGGEGTEAFF
j_gene: TRBJ1-2; abundance: .; v_gene: TRBV19; CDR3aa: CACGEAAPDGYTF
j_gene: TRBJ1-2; abundance: .; v_gene: TRBV29-1; CDR3aa: CSARDRGFLTF
j_gene: TRBJ1-6; abundance: .; v_gene: TRBV4-1; CDR3aa: CASSQEYTPAGSPLHF
j_gene: TRBJ2-1; abundance: .; v_gene: TRBV28; CDR3aa: CASRQARPSFHNEQFF
j_gene: TRBJ2-1; abundance: once; v_gene: TRBV27; CDR3aa: CASARQSLKGNEQFF
j_gene: TRBJ1-1; abundance: .; v_gene: TRBV30; CDR3aa: CAWGHRVLDTEAFF